One and the same sample provided the 20 T cell receptor beta chains below, sequenced in a study of graft-versus-host responses after intestinal transplantation. Clones were sequenced by immunoSEQ multiplex PCR, and TCRdb holds only the in-frame ones, with some missing. The sample shows approximately 33,000 clones, about 80% of them seen only once. Their target antigens are unknown. Specimen: unstimulated CD8+ T cells sorted from spleen or lymph node cells, collected before intestinal transplant. The receptor source for this set is a human donor who received an intestinal transplant.

The chain employs TRBV4-1 and TRBJ2-7; 9 bases are a match to TRBD1. The CDR3 extends over 16 amino acids. V was clipped by 3 bases and J by 3 bases; unmatched bases: 9. CDR1 is MGHRA, CDR2 YSYEKL, per germline. DNA of the CDR3: TGCGCCAGCAGCCATCTAATGACAGGGGGATTCTACGAGCAGTACTTC. Amino acid sequence: CASSHLMTGGFYEQYF.

The chain links TRBV28 to TRBJ2-7; a weak D match, TRBD1 (6 bases). The germline V and J ends were trimmed by 2 bases and 5 bases, with 10 bases remaining between them. Germline V CDR1 and CDR2: MDHEN, SYDVKM. There are 13 residues in the CDR3. CDR3 residues: CASSLIGGHEQYF. In DNA, the CDR3 is TGTGCCAGCAGTTTAATAGGGGGTCACGAGCAGTACTTC.

The gene calls are TRBV29-1 and TRBJ2-7; 7 nucleotides match TRBD1. Germline CDR1 reads SQVTM; CDR2 reads ANQGSEA. There are 21 residues in the CDR3. V dropped 5 bases and J dropped 3; count of bases not matched to a gene: 31. The CDR3 bases are TGCAGCGTTTCGAAGTTGGGGACGGGACAGAGGGGCAGTCGTGACTTCTACGAGCAGTACTTC. Translated, it gives CSVSKLGTGQRGSRDFYEQYF.

The rearrangement joins TRBV28 to TRBJ2-1; 7 positions match TRBD2. J lost 11 bases, V lost 0 bases, and 7 bases had no gene match. In germline, CDR1 is MDHEN, CDR2 SYDVKM. CDR3 size: 14 residues. The CDR3 DNA is TGTGCCAGCAGTTTATGGGTGGGGGGGGGTCAGCAGTTCTTC. Residues: CASSLWVGGGQQFF.

The chain joins TRBV7-8 to TRBJ2-5; 10 bases agree with TRBD1. Germline values: CDR1 SGHVS, CDR2 FQNEAQ. Trimming at V came to 5 bases and at J to 3 bases, leaving 9 bases not matched to a gene. The CDR3 covers 16 residues. CDR3 nucleotide sequence: TGTGCCAGCAGCCGCATAAAGACAGGGGGCGAAGAGACCCAGTACTTC. Amino acids: CASSRIKTGGEETQYF.

The gene calls are TRBV7-6 and TRBJ2-1, with D perhaps matching TRBD2 (6 bases). The V gene's germline CDR1 is SGHVS and CDR2 FNYEAQ. The length of the CDR3 is 14 residues. Trimming took 6 bases from V and 6 from J, leaving 15 bases between them. The CDR3 spells CASSRGEVSNEQFF. CDR3 nucleotides: TGTGCCAGCAGTCGAGGGGAGGTTAGCAATGAGCAGTTCTTC.

The chain combines TRBV4-2 with TRBJ2-3, with a weak D call TRBD2 (6 bases). Germline CDR1 and CDR2: LGHNA and YNFKEQ. V lost 0 bases and J lost 1, with 17 bases in between. The CDR3 covers 18 residues. CDR3 sequence: CASSQEVMDYLGTDTQYF. CDR3 DNA sequence: TGTGCCAGCAGCCAAGAAGTCATGGACTATCTCGGCACAGATACGCAGTATTTT.

The chain couples TRBV27 to TRBJ2-7, with a possible D match to TRBD1 (6 bases). CDR1 and CDR2 from the germline V gene are MNHEY and SMNVEV (reference sequence). V was trimmed by 3 bases and J by 1 base, leaving 13 bases between them. This CDR3 comprises 15 residues. CDR3 DNA sequence: TGTGCCAGCAGTTTTGGACAGACGGCGTCCTACGAGCAGTACTTC. Protein: CASSFGQTASYEQYF.

Written as DNA, the CDR3 is TGTGCCAGTAGCCACGGACAGGGGTTCGGGGCCAACGTCCTGACTTTC. Protein: CASSHGQGFGANVLTF. The chain joins TRBV19 to TRBJ2-6, with 9 nucleotides matching TRBD1. Per the germline V gene, CDR1 is LNHDA and CDR2 is SQIVND (reference sequence). V shed 6 bases and J 4 bases; nucleotides not matched to a gene: 7. The CDR3 length is 16 residues.

For this clone: The sample has other DNA sequences that encode this CDR3 too. V gene TRBV7-6 combines with J gene TRBJ2-7, with 9 bases matching TRBD1. CDR3 size: 14 residues. The V gene's germline CDR1 is SGHVS and CDR2 FNYEAQ. V was pared by 3 bases and J by 2 bases, with 2 bases of the junction left unmatched. CDR3 in DNA: TGTGCCAGCAGCTTCGGGACAGGGACCTACGAGCAGTACTTC. This encodes CASSFGTGTYEQYF.

The table lists this clone with a count of one. This chain joins TRBV4-2 and TRBJ1-6, with D possibly TRBD1 on 6 matching bases. The CDR3 runs 16 residues. V was trimmed by 0 bases and J by 7 bases, leaving 13 bases between them. Germline lookup yields CDR1 LGHNA and CDR2 YNFKEQ. The CDR3 region is CASSQELGQINSPLHF. In nucleotides, the CDR3 is TGTGCCAGCAGCCAAGAGTTAGGACAGATCAATTCACCCCTCCACTTT.

The chain joins TRBV6-5 to TRBJ2-7; no definite D call. The CDR3 contains 12 residues. CDR1 and CDR2 (germline): MNHEY, SVGAGI. Trimming removed 9 bases from V and 2 bases from J, with 11 bases in between. The CDR3 sequence is CASGTGPYEQYF. The CDR3 nucleotides read TGTGCCAGTGGTACGGGTCCCTACGAGCAGTACTTC.

The V gene is TRBV6-5, the J gene TRBJ2-3; tentatively, D is TRBD2 (7 bases). This CDR3 is 15 amino acids long. Looked up from germline, CDR1 is MNHEY and CDR2 is SVGAGI. V lost 6 bases to trimming and J lost 3 bases, with 16 bases between them. The CDR3 nucleotides are TGTGCCAGCAGCCCGGGGGGCCCGGGAACAGATACGCAGTATTTT. This gives the protein CASSPGGPGTDTQYF.

V and J are TRBV5-8 and TRBJ1-5, with 8 nucleotides matching TRBD1. This CDR3 has 15 residues. The germline gives CDR1 SGHTS, CDR2 YDEGEE. V lost 4 bases, J lost 0 bases, and 3 bases stayed unmatched. The CDR3 reads CASSPDRVSNQPQHF. CDR3 DNA sequence: TGTGCCAGCAGCCCGGACAGGGTTAGCAATCAGCCCCAGCATTTT.

This clone was counted many times. Other nucleotide sequences from this sample produce the same CDR3. The chain joins TRBV6-6 to TRBJ1-1, with D possibly being TRBD1 (5 bases). CDR3 length: 13 amino acids. The germline V and J ends were trimmed by 5 bases and 1 base, with 8 bases remaining between them. CDR1 is MNHNY, CDR2 SVGAGI, per germline (reference sequence). In DNA form, the CDR3 reads TGTGCCAGCAGTGACGGACAGAACACTGAAGCTTTCTTT. Residues: CASSDGQNTEAFF.

This chain connects TRBV6-5 to TRBJ2-3, with 10 bases identical to TRBD1. The germline V gene encodes CDR1 MNHEY and CDR2 SVGAGI. This CDR3 contains 13 residues. Germline trimming cut 8 bases from V and 6 bases from J; bases unmatched to any gene: 5. CDR3 sequence: CASLPGQGDTQYF. In DNA form, the CDR3 reads TGTGCCAGCCTGCCGGGACAGGGGGATACGCAGTATTTT.

This chain connects TRBV6-4 to TRBJ2-1, with D uncertain. This CDR3 region has 14 residues. The germline V and J ends were trimmed by 0 bases and 7 bases, with 10 bases remaining between them. CDR1 and CDR2 (germline): MRHNA, SNTAGT. CDR3 residues: CASSDSNERNEQFF. CDR3 DNA sequence: TGTGCCAGCAGTGACTCGAACGAACGGAATGAGCAGTTCTTC.

This clone was observed a single time. The chain is built from TRBV9 and TRBJ2-3; 8 nucleotides agree with TRBD2. J lost 4 bases, V lost 3 bases, and 1 base had no gene match. Germline assignment: CDR1 SGDLS and CDR2 YYNGEE. The CDR3 loop spans 13 amino acids. The CDR3 nucleotides read TGTGCCAGCAGCGGGGGACTAGCAGATACGCAGTATTTT. This sequence encodes CASSGGLADTQYF.

Worth noting for this clone: Sequence at one end of the junction differs from germline and may be a read error. The genes are TRBV6-6 and TRBJ2-1; 7 bases map to TRBD2. Germline V gene data show CDR1 as MNHNY and CDR2 as SVGAGI (reference sequence). This CDR3 is built from 12 residues. The CDR3 coding sequence is TGTGCCAGCAGCCAATGGGGGGACTACAAGATCTTC. Amino acids: CASSQWGDYKIF.

The rearrangement uses TRBV13 and TRBJ2-3; D perhaps matches TRBD2 (6 bases). Trimming cost V 5 bases and J 3 bases, with 15 bases left between them. The germline V gene has CDR1 PRHDT and CDR2 FYEKMQ (reference sequence). The CDR3 extends over 15 amino acids. The CDR3 sequence: CASSRLDILTDTQYF. The CDR3 DNA follows: TGTGCCAGCAGCCGACTAGACATCTTGACAGATACGCAGTATTTT.